Below, 16 T cell receptor beta chains from the same sample are listed, as sequenced in a study of Ad26.COV2.S vaccination and SARS-CoV-2 variants. As for treatment: about 20 received Ad26.COV2.S at low or high dose, single or two shots; about 5 received placebo; per-sample allocation not given. Sampling occurred on day 63 after the first vaccine or placebo injection. This table comes from immunoSEQ multiplex PCR, and its TCRdb copy is limited to in-frame clones, with some not included. The data show 410,000 or so clones, around nine tenths seen once. This specimen was peripheral blood, taken in a trial of Ad26.COV2.S vaccine versus placebo. The receptors were sampled from a person between 18 and 65 years old who received the Ad26.COV2.S COVID-19 vaccine or a placebo.

The rearrangement links TRBV7-9 to TRBJ2-1; D is unclear. This CDR3 has 11 amino acids. Germline assignment: CDR1 SEHNR and CDR2 FQNEAQ (reference sequence). The V and J ends lost 3 bases and 7 bases respectively, with 4 bases between them. The CDR3 nucleotides are TGTGCCAGCAGCTTTAAGAATGAGCAGTTCTTC. Amino acids: CASSFKNEQFF.

V gene TRBV7-6 combines with J gene TRBJ2-7, with 9 bases lining up with TRBD1. The germline gives CDR1 SGHVS, CDR2 FNYEAQ. The CDR3 spans 17 residues. The ends lost 1 base at V and 5 bases at J; junction bases unmatched: 12. For the CDR3, the DNA is TGTGCCAGCAGCTTAGAGGAAGACGGGACAGGGTATCACGAGCAGTACTTC. It yields the protein CASSLEEDGTGYHEQYF.

J is TRBJ1-1 and V is TRBV12-5; D unresolved. Germline V gene sequence: CDR1 LGHNT, CDR2 FRNRAP. This CDR3 spans 13 amino acids. Trimming took off 1 base at V and 0 bases at J, with 3 bases between the two ends. DNA for the CDR3: TGTGCTAGTGGTTTGGGGGTGAACACTGAAGCTTTCTTT. Its protein product is CASGLGVNTEAFF. Full variable domain (outside the CDR3, taken from reference TRBV12-5 and TRBJ1-1): DARVTQTPRHKVTEMGQEVTMRCQPILGHNTVFWYRQTMMQGLELLAYFRNRAPLDDSGMPKDRFSAEMPDATLATLKIQPSEPRDSAVYFCASGLGVNTEAFFGQGTRLTVV.

The rearrangement links TRBV14 to TRBJ1-1; D might be TRBD1 (5 bases). The V end was cut by 5 bases, the J end by 5 bases, with 12 bases between. CDR3 length: 13 amino acids. The germline V gene has CDR1 SGHDN and CDR2 FVKESK. The CDR3 protein is CASSFQGGTEAFF. The DNA for the CDR3 is TGTGCCAGCAGCTTCCAGGGTGGAACTGAAGCTTTCTTT. Variable domain in full (rest from reference TRBV14 and TRBJ1-1): EAGVTQFPSHSVIEKGQTVTLRCDPISGHDNLYWYRRVMGKEIKFLLHFVKESKQDESGMPNNRFLAERTGGTYSTLKVQPAELEDSGVYFCASSFQGGTEAFFGQGTRLTVV.

This chain connects TRBV15 to TRBJ1-3; no definite D call. Trimming took off 0 bases at V and 0 bases at J, with 12 bases between the two ends. Germline V gene lookup returns CDR1 LNHNV and CDR2 YYDKDF (reference sequence). The CDR3 totals 17 residues. The CDR3 sequence: CATSREIGRSSGNTIYF. In DNA, the CDR3 is TGTGCCACCAGCAGAGAAATAGGTCGATCCTCTGGAAACACCATATATTTT.

In DNA, the CDR3 is TGTGCCAGCAGTTCTCTAGGAGTCTCCTACGAGCAGTACTTC. This codes for CASSSLGVSYEQYF. V is TRBV27 and J is TRBJ2-7; unclear D gene. The CDR3 length is 14 residues. V was pared by 4 bases and J by 0 bases, with 10 bases between. CDR1 is MNHEY, CDR2 SMNVEV, per germline (reference sequence).

J is TRBJ2-3 and V is TRBV7-9; D is undetermined. Germline loops: CDR1 SEHNR, CDR2 FQNEAQ (reference sequence). Trimming took 9 bases from V and 2 from J, leaving 9 bases between them. The CDR3 has 12 amino acids. Here the CDR3 reads CASPSYTDTQYF. The CDR3, as DNA: TGTGCCAGTCCGTCTTACACAGATACGCAGTATTTT.

The chain joins TRBV18 to TRBJ1-1; D is undetermined. The CDR3 extends over 15 amino acids. In germline, CDR1 is KGHSH, CDR2 LQKENI. The ends were cut back, 7 bases at V and 1 base at J, with 16 bases in the middle. As DNA, the CDR3 is TGTGCCAGCTTCCGGAGGGTCGGGCAGAACACTGAAGCTTTCTTT. As protein: CASFRRVGQNTEAFF.

The V gene is TRBV30, the J gene TRBJ2-7; tentative D call: TRBD1 (5 bases). CDR3 length equals 16 residues. CDR1 and CDR2 (germline): GTSNPN, SVGIG (reference sequence). Trimming pared 0 bases from V and 0 bases from J, leaving 15 bases between. CDR3 sequence (DNA): TGTGCCTGGAGTGTACGGGTCAGGGTAAGCTCCTACGAGCAGTACTTC. Encoded protein: CAWSVRVRVSSYEQYF.

V gene TRBV7-2 combines with J gene TRBJ2-4; D is uncertain. V was trimmed by 2 bases and J by 8 bases, leaving 10 bases between them. Germline V CDR1 and CDR2: SGHTA, FQGNSA. The CDR3 covers 13 residues. The CDR3 loop reads CASSLYRGDIQYF. The DNA of the CDR3 is TGTGCCAGCAGCTTATATCGCGGTGACATTCAGTACTTC.

The rearrangement uses TRBV29-1 and TRBJ2-6; D unclear. V dropped 7 bases and J dropped 0 bases, with 13 bases sitting between them. The CDR3 length is 15 residues. Germline lookup yields CDR1 SQVTM and CDR2 ANQGSEA. The CDR3 DNA is TGCAGCGCCCTTCGGTACGACTCTGGGGCCAACGTCCTGACTTTC. Protein product: CSALRYDSGANVLTF.

The chain is built from TRBV5-1 and TRBJ2-5; 9 nucleotides align to TRBD2. The junction had 2 bases not matched to a gene; V was cut back by 0 bases and J by 2 bases. This CDR3 spans 15 amino acids. Germline lookup yields CDR1 SGHRS and CDR2 YFSETQ. CDR3 region: CASSLEAGGQETQYF. Here the CDR3 DNA reads TGCGCCAGCAGCTTGGAGGCGGGAGGGCAAGAGACCCAGTACTTC. The whole variable domain, remainder taken from reference TRBV5-1 and TRBJ2-5, is KAGVTQTPRYLIKTRGQQVTLSCSPISGHRSVSWYQQTPGQGLQFLFEYFSETQRNKGNFPGRFSGRQFSNSRSEMNVSTLELGDSALYLCASSLEAGGQETQYFGPGTRLLVL.

This clone was seen just once. The chain links TRBV7-8 to TRBJ2-1; the D gene is possibly TRBD2 (6 bases). Germline values: CDR1 SGHVS, CDR2 FQNEAQ. The CDR3 runs 18 residues. The V gene lost 5 bases and the J gene lost 0 bases, with 20 bases spanning the gap. CDR3 sequence reads: CASSPRGLTGGSYNEQFF. CDR3 nucleotides: TGTGCCAGCAGCCCACGTGGACTAACCGGGGGCTCCTACAATGAGCAGTTCTTC.

The chain carries TRBV5-1 and TRBJ2-7; D unresolved. V was cut by 0 bases and J by 2 bases, with 6 bases left in between. Looked up from germline, CDR1 is SGHRS and CDR2 is YFSETQ. This CDR3 has 13 amino acids. CDR3 region: CASSLEPPYEQYF. CDR3 in DNA: TGCGCCAGCAGCTTGGAACCTCCCTACGAGCAGTACTTC.

Only one count was recorded for this clone. CDR3 region: CASTPGLGFYNEQFF. CDR3 sequence (DNA): TGTGCCAGCACCCCGGGACTAGGGTTCTACAATGAGCAGTTCTTC. The rearrangement links TRBV2 to TRBJ2-1, with 8 bases lining up with TRBD2. Germline V gene sequence: CDR1 SNHLY, CDR2 FYNNEI. This CDR3 region has 15 residues. J gave up 3 bases and V 7 bases, and 8 bases lay outside the gene matches.

The chain uses TRBV10-3 and TRBJ2-2; 7 bases fit TRBD2. CDR1 ENHRY and CDR2 SYGVKD come from the germline V gene. Losses at the gene ends were 3 bases for V and 1 base for J; bases not matched to a gene: 5. The CDR3 loop spans 16 amino acids. The CDR3: CAISELAGMNTGELFF. In nucleotides, the CDR3 is TGTGCCATCAGTGAATTAGCGGGTATGAACACCGGGGAGCTGTTTTTT.